A selection of T cell receptor beta chains follows, all from one sample in a study of OX40 agonist ivuxolimab in advanced cancers. Only in-frame clones appear in the TCRdb table, and some are missing; sequencing was by immunoSEQ multiplex PCR. The sample holds more than 45,000 clones, roughly 84% seen once. This material consisted of CD4+ or CD8+ T cells sorted from blood, taken in a trial of the OX40 agonist ivuxolimab. These receptors all come from an adult with an advanced solid tumor such as melanoma, head and neck, liver or kidney cancer. Each CDR3 is given with its conserved first and last residue. A D gene is named only where the DNA matches it firmly. Size tells how often a clone was seen (once, few, many) or the class of an expanded clone, and some rows leave it out.

len | j_gene | abundance | d_gene | v_gene | CDR3aa | CDR3nt
17 | TRBJ2-2 | - | TRBD2 | TRBV9 | CASSVDILAGNYRELFF | TGTGCCAGCAGCGTCGATATTCTAGCGGGAAATTACCGGGAGCTGTTTTTT
13 | TRBJ1-1 | - | - | TRBV6-6 | CASNPGANTEAFF | TGTGCCAGCAACCCTGGGGCGAACACTGAAGCTTTCTTT
15 | TRBJ1-2 | - | - | TRBV6-6 | CASSPRGEGGGGYTF | TGTGCCAGCAGCCCGCGGGGCGAGGGGGGGGGTGGCTACACCTTC
15 | TRBJ2-5 | - | - | TRBV5-5 | CASLPSVGHQETQYF | TGTGCCAGCTTGCCATCTGTGGGTCACCAAGAGACCCAGTACTTC
17 | TRBJ2-1 | - | TRBD2 | TRBV5-5 | CASSPRLAESSYNEQFF | TGTGCCAGCAGCCCAAGACTAGCGGAGAGCTCCTACAATGAGCAGTTCTTC
13 | TRBJ1-1 | - | - | TRBV7-9 | CASSLRDGTEAFF | TGTGCCAGCAGCTTAAGGGATGGAACTGAAGCTTTCTTT
14 | TRBJ1-1 | - | TRBD1 | TRBV18 | CASSPGQGNTEAFF | TGTGCCAGCTCCCCGGGACAGGGAAACACTGAAGCTTTCTTT
17 | TRBJ2-2 | - | TRBD1 | TRBV18 | CASSPTGTGDGTGELFF | TGTGCCAGCTCACCCACCGGGACAGGGGACGGCACCGGGGAGCTGTTTTTT
17 | TRBJ1-1 | - | TRBD1 | TRBV4-1 | CASSAGQGVVTNTEAFF | TGCGCCAGCAGCGCGGGACAGGGGGTTGTGACGAACACTGAAGCTTTCTTT
17 | TRBJ2-2 | once | TRBD1 | TRBV11-3 | CASSPGPQGASTGELFF | TGTGCCAGCAGCCCAGGCCCTCAGGGGGCGAGCACCGGGGAGCTGTTTTTT
15 | TRBJ2-5 | - | TRBD2 | TRBV7-6 | CASSARLAGVETQYF | TGTGCCAGCAGCGCCCGACTAGCGGGAGTGGAGACCCAGTACTTC
15 | TRBJ2-2 | - | TRBD2 | TRBV19 | CASSPPGGRYGELFF | TGTGCCAGTAGTCCCCCGGGGGGGCGATACGGGGAGCTGTTTTTT
17 | TRBJ2-2 | once | TRBD2 | TRBV27 | CASSLSGGRPNTGELFF | TGTGCCAGCAGTTTATCGGGCGGGAGACCGAACACCGGGGAGCTGTTTTTT
15 | TRBJ2-2 | - | - | TRBV6-6 | CASSFNRPSTGELFF | TGTGCCAGCAGTTTTAACCGACCCTCCACCGGGGAGCTGTTTTTT
15 | TRBJ1-5 | few | TRBD1 | TRBV19 | CASSPVDRSNQPQHF | TGTGCCAGTAGTCCCGTGGACAGGAGCAATCAGCCCCAGCATTTT
14 | TRBJ1-5 | - | - | TRBV6-1 | CASSLAPRGQPQHF | TGTGCCAGCAGCCTTGCCCCACGCGGACAGCCCCAGCATTTT
14 | TRBJ2-5 | - | - | TRBV6-1 | CAGGDMDRSETQYF | TGTGCCGGAGGGGATATGGACAGGTCGGAGACCCAGTACTTC
15 | TRBJ1-2 | few | TRBD1 | TRBV15 | CATSRHTGTDLGYTF | TGTGCCACCAGCAGACACACCGGGACAGACCTTGGCTACACCTTC
13 | TRBJ2-7 | - | - | TRBV5-5 | CASSLDRWGEQYF | TGTGCCAGCAGCTTGGACAGGTGGGGCGAGCAGTACTTC
15 | TRBJ1-4 | - | - | TRBV6-1 | CASSDLGATNEKLFF | TGTGCCAGCAGTGATTTGGGAGCGACTAATGAAAAACTGTTTTTT
14 | TRBJ1-5 | - | - | TRBV6-6 | CASSYSARGQPQHF | TGTGCCAGCAGTTACTCGGCCAGAGGTCAGCCCCAGCATTTT
16 | TRBJ2-1 | - | TRBD2 | TRBV5-1 | CASSLVRGRSYNEQFF | TGCGCCAGCAGCTTGGTCCGCGGGAGGTCCTACAATGAGCAGTTCTTC
13 | TRBJ1-1 | - | - | TRBV7-9 | CASSGTTNTEAFF | TGTGCCAGCAGCGGGACAACAAACACTGAAGCTTTCTTT
15 | TRBJ1-4 | - | - | TRBV7-2 | CASSFEGRGGEKLFF | TGTGCCAGCAGCTTTGAAGGCCGCGGCGGTGAAAAACTGTTTTTT
16 | TRBJ2-6 | - | - | TRBV6-6 | CASSPRTGTGANVLTF | TGTGCCAGCAGTCCCCGGACGGGAACTGGGGCCAACGTCCTGACTTTC
14 | TRBJ2-1 | - | - | TRBV15 | CATSWGLNYNEQFF | TGTGCCACCAGCTGGGGACTGAACTACAATGAGCAGTTCTTC
14 | TRBJ1-3 | - | - | TRBV6-1 | CASGGGSSGNTIYF | TGTGCCAGCGGCGGGGGGAGCTCTGGAAACACCATATATTTT
14 | TRBJ2-5 | - | TRBD2 | TRBV7-8 | CASSIRTSGETQYF | TGTGCCAGCAGCATACGGACTAGCGGGGAGACCCAGTACTTC
15 | TRBJ1-1 | - | - | TRBV6-1 | CASSGSGGMNTEAFF | TGTGCCAGCAGTGGGTCGGGCGGGATGAACACTGAAGCTTTCTTT
15 | TRBJ2-1 | once | - | TRBV30 | CAWRRSGSAGNEQFF | TGTGCCTGGAGGCGATCCGGGAGCGCGGGGAATGAGCAGTTCTTC
13 | TRBJ1-2 | - | - | TRBV11-2 | CASSQGHFYGYTF | TGTGCCAGCAGCCAAGGACACTTCTATGGCTACACCTTC
14 | TRBJ2-1 | - | - | TRBV9 | CASSAQPGQNEQFF | TGTGCCAGCAGCGCCCAGCCGGGACAAAATGAGCAGTTCTTC
13 | TRBJ1-4 | - | - | TRBV7-9 | CASSSGAGEKLFF | TGTGCCAGCAGCTCCGGCGCAGGTGAAAAACTGTTTTTT
14 | TRBJ1-6 | - | - | TRBV2 | CASTPGMANSPLHF | TGTGCCAGCACCCCAGGGATGGCGAATTCACCCCTCCACTTT
16 | TRBJ2-5 | once | TRBD2 | TRBV28 | CASSGADASGKETQYF | TGTGCCAGCAGCGGAGCGGATGCTAGCGGGAAAGAGACCCAGTACTTC
15 | TRBJ2-1 | - | - | TRBV5-4 | CASSLRDGGYNEQFF | TGTGCCAGCAGCCTCCGGGACGGAGGCTACAATGAGCAGTTCTTC
15 | TRBJ2-2 | - | TRBD2 | TRBV6-4 | CASSESGRAPGELFF | TGTGCCAGCAGTGAAAGCGGGAGGGCCCCCGGGGAGCTGTTTTTT
17 | TRBJ2-1 | - | TRBD2 | TRBV28 | CASSPPGLAGFLNEQFF | TGTGCCAGCAGTCCCCCGGGACTAGCGGGATTCCTCAATGAGCAGTTCTTC
15 | TRBJ1-1 | - | TRBD1 | TRBV19 | CASSPLGQANTEAFF | TGTGCCAGTAGTCCCCTGGGACAGGCGAACACTGAAGCTTTCTTT
15 | TRBJ2-5 | few | TRBD2 | TRBV18 | CASSAAGLAEETQYF | TGTGCCAGCTCAGCAGCGGGGCTAGCGGAAGAGACCCAGTACTTC
17 | TRBJ2-2 | - | TRBD1 | TRBV5-6 | CASSSSGQGPRTGELFF | TGTGCCAGCAGCTCTTCGGGACAGGGGCCGCGTACTGGGGAGCTGTTTTTT
13 | TRBJ1-4 | - | - | TRBV6-1 | CASREGVDEKLFF | TGTGCCAGCAGGGAGGGTGTTGATGAAAAACTGTTTTTT
15 | TRBJ1-1 | - | TRBD1 | TRBV10-3 | CAISGGDRWNTEAFF | TGTGCCATCAGTGGGGGGGACAGGTGGAACACTGAAGCTTTCTTT
14 | TRBJ2-1 | - | - | TRBV9 | CASSVEQLRNEQFF | TGTGCCAGCAGCGTAGAACAGCTACGCAATGAGCAGTTCTTC
15 | TRBJ2-1 | - | TRBD2 | TRBV6-5 | CASSSVMGGVNEQFF | TGTGCCAGCAGCTCTGTTATGGGGGGGGTGAATGAGCAGTTCTTC
15 | TRBJ2-1 | few | TRBD1 | TRBV7-9 | CASSKGQGEVDEQFF | TGTGCCAGCAGTAAGGGACAGGGGGAAGTCGATGAGCAGTTCTTC
15 | TRBJ2-2 | - | TRBD1 | TRBV19 | CASRRQGRLSGELFF | TGTGCCAGTAGACGACAGGGCCGACTTTCCGGGGAGCTGTTTTTT
14 | TRBJ2-1 | - | - | TRBV7-9 | CASSDGQLYNEQFF | TGTGCCAGCAGCGACGGACAGCTATACAATGAGCAGTTCTTC
13 | TRBJ1-1 | - | - | TRBV5-1 | CASSRGGDTEAFF | TGCGCCAGCAGCCGCGGAGGGGACACTGAAGCTTTCTTT
15 | TRBJ2-5 | once | - | TRBV4-1 | CASSQDWAGMKTQYF | TGCGCCAGCAGCCAAGACTGGGCAGGGATGAAGACCCAGTACTTC